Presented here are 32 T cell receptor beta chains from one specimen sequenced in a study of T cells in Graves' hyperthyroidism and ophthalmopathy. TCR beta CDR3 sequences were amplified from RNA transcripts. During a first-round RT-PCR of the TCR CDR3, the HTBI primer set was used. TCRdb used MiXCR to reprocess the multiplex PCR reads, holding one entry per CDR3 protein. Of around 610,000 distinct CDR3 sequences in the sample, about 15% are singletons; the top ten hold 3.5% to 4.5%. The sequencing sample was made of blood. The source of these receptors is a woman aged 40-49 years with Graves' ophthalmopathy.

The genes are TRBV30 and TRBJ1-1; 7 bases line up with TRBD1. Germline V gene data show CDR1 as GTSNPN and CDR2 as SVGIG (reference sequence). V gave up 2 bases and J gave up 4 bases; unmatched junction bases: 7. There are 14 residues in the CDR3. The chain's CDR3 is CAWSPDRASTEAFF. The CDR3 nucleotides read TGTGCCTGGAGTCCCGACAGGGCGAGCACTGAAGCTTTCTTT.

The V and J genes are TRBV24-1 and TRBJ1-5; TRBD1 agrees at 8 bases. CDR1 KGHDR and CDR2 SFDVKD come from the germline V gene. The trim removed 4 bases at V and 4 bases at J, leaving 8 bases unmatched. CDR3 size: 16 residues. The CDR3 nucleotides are TGTGCCACCAGTGACGGTGGACAGGGCTCGAATCAGCCCCAGCATTTT. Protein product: CATSDGGQGSNQPQHF.

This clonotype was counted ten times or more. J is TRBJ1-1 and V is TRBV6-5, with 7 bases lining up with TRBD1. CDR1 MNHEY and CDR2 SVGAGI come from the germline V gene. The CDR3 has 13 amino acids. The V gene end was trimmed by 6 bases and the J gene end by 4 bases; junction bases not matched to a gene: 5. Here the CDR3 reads CASSKTGTTEAFF. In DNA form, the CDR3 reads TGTGCCAGCAGCAAGACAGGGACCACTGAAGCTTTCTTT.

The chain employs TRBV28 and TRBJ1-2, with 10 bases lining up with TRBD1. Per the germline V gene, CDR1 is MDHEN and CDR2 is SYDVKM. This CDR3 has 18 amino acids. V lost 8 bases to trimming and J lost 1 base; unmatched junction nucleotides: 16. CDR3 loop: CASQDPGRWDRGNYGYTF. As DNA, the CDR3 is TGTGCCAGCCAGGATCCGGGGCGGTGGGACAGGGGTAACTATGGCTACACCTTC.

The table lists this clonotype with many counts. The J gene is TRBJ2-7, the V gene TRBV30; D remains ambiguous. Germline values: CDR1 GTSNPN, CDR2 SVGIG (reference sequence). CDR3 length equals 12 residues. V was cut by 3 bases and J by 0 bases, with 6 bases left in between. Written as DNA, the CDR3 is TGTGCCTGGAGAAGGGACTCCTACGAGCAGTACTTC. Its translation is CAWRRDSYEQYF.

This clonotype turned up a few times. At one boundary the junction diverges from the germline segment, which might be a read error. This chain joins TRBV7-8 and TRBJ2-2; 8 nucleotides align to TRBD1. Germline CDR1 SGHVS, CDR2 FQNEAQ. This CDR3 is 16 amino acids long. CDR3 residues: CASSFRQGPASGELFF. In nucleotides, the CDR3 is TGTGCCAGCAGCTTTCGACAGGGGCCGGCGTCCGGAGAGCTGTTTTTT.

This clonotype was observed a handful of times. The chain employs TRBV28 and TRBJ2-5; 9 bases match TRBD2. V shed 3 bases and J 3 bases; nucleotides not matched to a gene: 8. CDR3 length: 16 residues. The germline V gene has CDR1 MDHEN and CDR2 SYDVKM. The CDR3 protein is CASSLGVGLAKETQYF. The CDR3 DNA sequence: TGTGCCAGCAGTTTGGGGGTAGGACTAGCGAAAGAGACCCAGTACTTC.

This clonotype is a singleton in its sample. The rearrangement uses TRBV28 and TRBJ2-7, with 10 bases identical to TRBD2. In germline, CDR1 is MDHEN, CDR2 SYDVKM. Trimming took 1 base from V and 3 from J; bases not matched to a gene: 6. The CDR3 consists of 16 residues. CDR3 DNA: TGTGCCAGCAGTTTATCTCGGGCTAGCGGGGGCTACGAGCAGTACTTC. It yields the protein CASSLSRASGGYEQYF.

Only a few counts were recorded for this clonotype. The CDR3 loop reads CASSIDRTVWGYTF. The DNA for the CDR3 is TGTGCCAGTAGTATAGACCGGACAGTTTGGGGCTACACCTTC. This rearrangement joins TRBV19 to TRBJ1-2; D might be TRBD1 (6 bases). This CDR3 has 14 amino acids. V was clipped by 0 bases and J by 8 bases, with 13 bases between them. Germline CDR1 reads LNHDA; CDR2 reads SQIVND (reference sequence).

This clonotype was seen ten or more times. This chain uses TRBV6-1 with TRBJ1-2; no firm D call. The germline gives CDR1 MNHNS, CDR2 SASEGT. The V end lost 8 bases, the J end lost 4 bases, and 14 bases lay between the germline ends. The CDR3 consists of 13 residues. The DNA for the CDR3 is TGTGCCAGCCGTCGCGGGGAGGGCTATGGCTACACCTTC. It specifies CASRRGEGYGYTF.

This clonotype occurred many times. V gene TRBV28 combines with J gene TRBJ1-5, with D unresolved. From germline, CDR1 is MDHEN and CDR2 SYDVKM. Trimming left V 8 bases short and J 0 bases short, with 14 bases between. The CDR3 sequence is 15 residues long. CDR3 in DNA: TGTGCCAGCCAAGTGCGGCAAAATAGCAATCAGCCCCAGCATTTT. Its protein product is CASQVRQNSNQPQHF.

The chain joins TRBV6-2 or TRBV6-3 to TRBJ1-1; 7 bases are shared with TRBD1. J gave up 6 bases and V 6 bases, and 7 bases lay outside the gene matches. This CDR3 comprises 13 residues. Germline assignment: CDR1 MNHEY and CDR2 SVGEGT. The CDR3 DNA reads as TGTGCCAGCAGAGACAGGGATTTCGCTGAAGCTTTCTTT. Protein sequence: CASRDRDFAEAFF.

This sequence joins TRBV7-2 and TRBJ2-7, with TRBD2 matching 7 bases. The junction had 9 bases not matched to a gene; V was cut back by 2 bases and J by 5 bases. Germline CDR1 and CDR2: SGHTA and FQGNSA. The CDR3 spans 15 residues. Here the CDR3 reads CASSLSGGSLDEQYF. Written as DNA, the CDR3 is TGTGCCAGCAGCTTATCTGGCGGGAGTCTCGACGAGCAGTACTTC.

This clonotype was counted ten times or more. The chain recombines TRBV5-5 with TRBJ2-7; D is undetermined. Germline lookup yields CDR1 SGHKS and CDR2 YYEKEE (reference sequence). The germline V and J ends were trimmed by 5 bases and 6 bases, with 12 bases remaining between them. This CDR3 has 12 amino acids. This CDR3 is CASSSNVVEQYF. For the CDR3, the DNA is TGTGCCAGCAGTTCTAATGTTGTCGAGCAGTACTTC. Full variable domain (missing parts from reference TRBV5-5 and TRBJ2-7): DAGVTQSPTHLIKTRGQQVTLRCSPISGHKSVSWYQQVLGQGPQFIFQYYEKEERGRGNFPDRFSARQFPNYSSELNVNALLLGDSALYLCASSSNVVEQYFGPGTRLTVT.

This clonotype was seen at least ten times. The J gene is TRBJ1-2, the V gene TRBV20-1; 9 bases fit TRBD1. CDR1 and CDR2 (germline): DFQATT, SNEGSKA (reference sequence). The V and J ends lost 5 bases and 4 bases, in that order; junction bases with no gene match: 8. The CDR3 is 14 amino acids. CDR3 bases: TGCAGTGCTTCCGGGACAGGGAACTCCTATGGCTACACCTTC. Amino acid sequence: CSASGTGNSYGYTF.

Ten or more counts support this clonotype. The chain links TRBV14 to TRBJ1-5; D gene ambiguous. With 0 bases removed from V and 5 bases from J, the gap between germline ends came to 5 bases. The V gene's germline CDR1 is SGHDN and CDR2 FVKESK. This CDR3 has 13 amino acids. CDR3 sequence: CASSQDHYQPQHF. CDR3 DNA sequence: TGTGCCAGCAGCCAAGATCATTATCAGCCCCAGCATTTT.

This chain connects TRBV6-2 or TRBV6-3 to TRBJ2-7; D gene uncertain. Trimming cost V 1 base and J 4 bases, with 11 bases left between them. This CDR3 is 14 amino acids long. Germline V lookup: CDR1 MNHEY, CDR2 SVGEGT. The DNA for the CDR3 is TGTGCCAGCAGTTACTTCTTGGAGAGTTACGAGCAGTACTTC. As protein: CASSYFLESYEQYF.

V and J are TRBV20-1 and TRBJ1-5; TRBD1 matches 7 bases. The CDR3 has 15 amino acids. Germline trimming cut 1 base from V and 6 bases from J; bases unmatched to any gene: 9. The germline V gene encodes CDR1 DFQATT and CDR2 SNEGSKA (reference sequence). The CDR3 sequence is CSARVGTAFVQPQHF. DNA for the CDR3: TGCAGTGCTAGAGTGGGGACAGCCTTCGTTCAGCCCCAGCATTTT.

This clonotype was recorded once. The CDR3 sequence is CASSLGPGLVGYEQYF. CDR3 bases: TGTGCCAGCAGCTTAGGTCCGGGACTAGTGGGTTACGAGCAGTACTTC. This rearrangement joins TRBV11-2 to TRBJ2-7; TRBD2 matches at 8 bases. Germline CDR1 and CDR2: SGHAT and FQNNGV. Unmatched junction bases numbered 9, after V lost 1 base and J lost 4 bases. The CDR3 totals 16 residues.

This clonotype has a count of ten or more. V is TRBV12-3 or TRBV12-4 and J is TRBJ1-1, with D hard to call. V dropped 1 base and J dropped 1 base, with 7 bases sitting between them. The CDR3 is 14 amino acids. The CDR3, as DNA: TGTGCCAGCAGTTTAGGCAGCCAGAACACTGAAGCTTTCTTT. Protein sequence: CASSLGSQNTEAFF.

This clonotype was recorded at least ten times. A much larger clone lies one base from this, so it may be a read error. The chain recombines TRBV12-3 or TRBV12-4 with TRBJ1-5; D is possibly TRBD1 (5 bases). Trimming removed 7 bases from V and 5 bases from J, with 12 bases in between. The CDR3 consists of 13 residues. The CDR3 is CASIGAGDQPQHF. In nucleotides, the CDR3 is TGTGCCAGCATCGGGGCGGGGGATCAGCCCCAGCATTTT.

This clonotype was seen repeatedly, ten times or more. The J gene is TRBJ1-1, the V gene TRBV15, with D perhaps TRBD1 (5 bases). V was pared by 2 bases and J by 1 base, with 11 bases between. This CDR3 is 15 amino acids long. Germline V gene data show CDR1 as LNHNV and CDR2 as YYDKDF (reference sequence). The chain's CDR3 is CATSRSDRPNTEAFF. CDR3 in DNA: TGTGCCACCAGCAGATCTGACAGACCGAACACTGAAGCTTTCTTT. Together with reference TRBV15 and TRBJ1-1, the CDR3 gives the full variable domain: DAMVIQNPRYQVTQFGKPVTLSCSQTLNHNVMYWYQQKSSQAPKLLFHYYDKDFNNEADTPDNFQSRRPNTSFCFLDIRSPGLGDTAMYLCATSRSDRPNTEAFFGQGTRLTVV.

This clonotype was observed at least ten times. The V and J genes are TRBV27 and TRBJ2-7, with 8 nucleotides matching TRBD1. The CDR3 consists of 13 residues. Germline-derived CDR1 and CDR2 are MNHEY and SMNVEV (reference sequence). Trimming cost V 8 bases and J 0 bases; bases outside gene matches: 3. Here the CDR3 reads CASWTGSSYEQYF. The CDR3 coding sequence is TGTGCCAGCTGGACAGGGAGCTCCTACGAGCAGTACTTC.

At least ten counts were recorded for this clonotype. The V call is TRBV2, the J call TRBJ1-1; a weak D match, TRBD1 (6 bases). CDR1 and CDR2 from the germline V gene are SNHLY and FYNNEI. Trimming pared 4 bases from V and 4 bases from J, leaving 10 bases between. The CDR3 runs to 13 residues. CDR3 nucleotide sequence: TGTGCCAGCAGTGTTGGGGGCTCCACTGAAGCTTTCTTT. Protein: CASSVGGSTEAFF.

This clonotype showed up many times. The CDR3 protein is CASSLAGGPPTQYF. CDR3 coding DNA: TGTGCCAGCAGTTTAGCGGGAGGGCCCCCGACCCAGTACTTC. This chain connects TRBV28 to TRBJ2-5; 9 bases align to TRBD2. Germline CDR1 is MDHEN and CDR2 is SYDVKM. V was pared by 2 bases and J by 7 bases, with 5 bases of the junction left unmatched. The CDR3 loop spans 14 amino acids.

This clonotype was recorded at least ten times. In DNA, the CDR3 is TGTGCCAGCAGCTTGGCCGGGGCAGGGCAGAAGCAGCCCCAGCATTTT. Residues: CASSLAGAGQKQPQHF. V is TRBV5-6 and J is TRBJ1-5; D perhaps matches TRBD1 (5 bases). Germline V CDR1 and CDR2: SGHDT, YYEEEE. The CDR3 has 16 amino acids. V was clipped by 0 bases and J by 7 bases, with 17 bases between them.

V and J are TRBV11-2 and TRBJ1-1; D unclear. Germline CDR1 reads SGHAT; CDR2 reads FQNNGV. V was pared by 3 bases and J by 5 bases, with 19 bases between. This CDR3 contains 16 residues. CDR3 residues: CASSLEGGGVGTEAFF. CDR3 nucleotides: TGTGCCAGCAGCTTGGAGGGTGGAGGAGTAGGGACTGAAGCTTTCTTT.

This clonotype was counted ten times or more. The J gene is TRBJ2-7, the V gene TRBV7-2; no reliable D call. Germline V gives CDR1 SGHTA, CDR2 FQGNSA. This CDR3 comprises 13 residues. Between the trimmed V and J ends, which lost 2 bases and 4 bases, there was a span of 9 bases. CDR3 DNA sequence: TGTGCCAGCAGCTTATTCCTGCGGTACGAGCAGTACTTC. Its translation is CASSLFLRYEQYF.

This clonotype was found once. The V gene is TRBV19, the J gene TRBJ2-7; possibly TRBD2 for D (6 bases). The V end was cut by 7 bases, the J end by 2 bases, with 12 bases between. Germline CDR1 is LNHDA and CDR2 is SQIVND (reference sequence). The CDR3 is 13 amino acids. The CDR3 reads CASIGSQAYEQYF. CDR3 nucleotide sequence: TGTGCCAGTATCGGGAGTCAAGCCTACGAGCAGTACTTC.

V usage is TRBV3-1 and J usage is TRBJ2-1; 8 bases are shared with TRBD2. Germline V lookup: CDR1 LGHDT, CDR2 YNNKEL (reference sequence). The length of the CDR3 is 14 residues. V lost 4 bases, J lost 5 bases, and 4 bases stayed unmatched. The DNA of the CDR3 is TGTGCCAGCAGCCCCAGCGGGGGTCACAATGAGCAGTTCTTC. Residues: CASSPSGGHNEQFF.

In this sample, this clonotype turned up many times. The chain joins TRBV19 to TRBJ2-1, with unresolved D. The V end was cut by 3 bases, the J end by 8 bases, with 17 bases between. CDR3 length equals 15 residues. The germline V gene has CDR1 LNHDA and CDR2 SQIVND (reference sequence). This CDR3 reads CASSMGRNPWDEQFF. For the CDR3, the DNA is TGTGCCAGTAGTATGGGCAGGAATCCCTGGGATGAGCAGTTCTTC.

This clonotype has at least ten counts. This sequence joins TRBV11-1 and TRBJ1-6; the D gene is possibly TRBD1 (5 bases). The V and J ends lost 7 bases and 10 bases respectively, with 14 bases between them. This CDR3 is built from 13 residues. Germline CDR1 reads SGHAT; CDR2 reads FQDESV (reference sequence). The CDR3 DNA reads TGTGCCAGCAAAGGGGTAAACGACTCACCCCTCCACTTT. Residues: CASKGVNDSPLHF.